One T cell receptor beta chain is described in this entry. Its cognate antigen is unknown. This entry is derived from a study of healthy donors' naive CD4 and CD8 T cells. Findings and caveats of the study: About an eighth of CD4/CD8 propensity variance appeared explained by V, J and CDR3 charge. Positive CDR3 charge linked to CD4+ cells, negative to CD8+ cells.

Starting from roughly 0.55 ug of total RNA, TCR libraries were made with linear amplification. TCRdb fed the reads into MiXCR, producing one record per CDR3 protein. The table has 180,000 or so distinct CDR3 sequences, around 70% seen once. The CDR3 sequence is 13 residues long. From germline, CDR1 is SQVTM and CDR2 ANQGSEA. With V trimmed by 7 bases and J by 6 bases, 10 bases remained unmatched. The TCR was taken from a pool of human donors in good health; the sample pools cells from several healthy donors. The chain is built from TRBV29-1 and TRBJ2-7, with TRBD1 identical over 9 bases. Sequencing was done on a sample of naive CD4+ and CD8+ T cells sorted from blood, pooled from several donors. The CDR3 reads CSAGHRGQSEQYF. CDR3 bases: TGCAGCGCGGGCCACAGGGGGCAGAGCGAGCAGTACTTC.